This T cell receptor (beta chain) was sequenced during a study of T cell responses to AZD1222 COVID-19 vaccine. Germline values: CDR1 KGHSH, CDR2 LQKENI. V gave up 4 bases and J gave up 4 bases, with 19 bases separating them. The CDR3 sequence is 16 residues long. Study-wide findings and caveats: Spike-specific TCR breadth rose after two AZD1222 doses, and depth rose as well.

Clones were sequenced by immunoSEQ multiplex PCR, and TCRdb holds only the in-frame ones, with some missing. Among roughly 90,000 clones, 80% to 90% were seen once, and the ten largest hold 5.5% to 7%. Comment on this clone: Antigen: not known.

The TCR originated in an adult in good health. The chain recombines TRBV18 with TRBJ1-2, with D possibly being TRBD1 (5 bases). The input for sequencing was peripheral blood, taken on day 0 of AZD1222 vaccination. CDR3 DNA sequence: TGTGCCAGCTCACAACCCGGGGACGCTATACGCTATGGCTACACCTTC. Protein: CASSQPGDAIRYGYTF.